A single sample gave rise to the 27 T cell receptor beta chains below, sequenced in a study of blood T cell repertoires in COVID-19. Measured with immunoSEQ multiplex PCR; TCRdb has only the in-frame clones, and not every one. The table shows approximately 390,000 clones, with around 87% occurring only once. Sequencing input: PBMCs or T cells enriched from blood (not recorded which). The source is a woman in her 50s who had recovered from COVID-19.

The chain links TRBV29-1 to TRBJ2-5, with 8 bases matching TRBD1. This CDR3 is 12 amino acids long. Germline assignment: CDR1 SQVTM and CDR2 ANQGSEA. The junction had 5 bases not matched to a gene; V was cut back by 6 bases and J by 5 bases. This chain's CDR3 is CSVTGGWETQYF. As DNA, the CDR3 is TGCAGCGTCACAGGGGGTTGGGAGACCCAGTACTTC.

This rearrangement joins TRBV4-1 to TRBJ1-5; D is ambiguous. In germline, CDR1 is MGHRA, CDR2 YSYEKL. The CDR3 spans 15 residues. The germline V and J ends were trimmed by 0 bases and 3 bases, with 9 bases remaining between them. CDR3 sequence: CASSQDRVNNQPQHF. The CDR3 bases are TGCGCCAGCAGCCAAGATCGGGTGAACAATCAGCCCCAGCATTTT.

The chain links TRBV5-8 to TRBJ1-1; tentatively, D is TRBD1 (5 bases). The CDR3 runs 17 residues. CDR1 is SGHTS, CDR2 YDEGEE, per germline. V was pared by 3 bases and J by 4 bases, with 22 bases between. CDR3 in amino acids: CASSSTIAQGMGTEAFF. The CDR3 coding sequence is TGTGCCAGCAGCTCAACAATAGCCCAGGGTATGGGCACTGAAGCTTTCTTT.

The V and J genes are TRBV6-5 and TRBJ1-2, with 8 bases matching TRBD1. The V gene end was trimmed by 7 bases and the J gene end by 4 bases; junction bases not matched to a gene: 5. Germline V CDR1 and CDR2: MNHEY, SVGAGI. The CDR3 is 13 amino acids. CDR3 DNA sequence: TGTGCCAGCATCTCAGGGGGCTTCTATGGCTACACCTTC. Its translation is CASISGGFYGYTF.

The chain carries TRBV2 and TRBJ2-5; a weak D match, TRBD2 (5 bases). Trimming shortened V by 6 bases and J by 5 bases, and 7 bases separated the two germline ends. Germline values: CDR1 SNHLY, CDR2 FYNNEI. This CDR3 is 11 amino acids long. The CDR3: CASSRGETQYF. CDR3 nucleotides: TGTGCCAGCAGCAGAGGGGAGACCCAGTACTTC.

The chain uses TRBV29-1 and TRBJ2-5, with D tentatively TRBD2 (5 bases). The germline V gene has CDR1 SQVTM and CDR2 ANQGSEA. The CDR3 spans 13 residues. Trimming took 7 bases from V and 5 from J, leaving 17 bases between them. CDR3 amino acids: CSGRFGVGETQYF. In DNA form, the CDR3 reads TGCAGCGGCCGGTTCGGGGTGGGGGAGACCCAGTACTTC.

The rearrangement links TRBV7-9 to TRBJ1-4; TRBD1 is a possible D gene (6 bases). Trimming took off 3 bases at V and 2 bases at J, with 10 bases between the two ends. The CDR3 is 15 amino acids. CDR1 is SEHNR, CDR2 FQNEAQ, per germline (reference sequence). Here the CDR3 DNA reads TGTGCCAGCAGCTTGCCCGACAGGACTAATGAAAAACTGTTTTTT. Translating it yields CASSLPDRTNEKLFF.

This rearrangement joins TRBV7-2 to TRBJ2-5; no definite D call. Trimming removed 4 bases at V and 6 bases at J, with 9 bases between. The CDR3 totals 12 residues. Germline V CDR1 and CDR2: SGHTA, FQGNSA. The CDR3 coding sequence is TGTGCCAGCAGCTCCCCTAGAAAGACCCAGTACTTC. Protein product: CASSSPRKTQYF.

The rearrangement joins TRBV19 to TRBJ1-2, with 10 bases aligning to TRBD1. The CDR3 totals 16 residues. The germline V gene has CDR1 LNHDA and CDR2 SQIVND (reference sequence). V dropped 5 bases and J dropped 7; count of bases not matched to a gene: 13. For the CDR3, the DNA is TGTGCCAGTAGTGATCCGGGACAGGGGTCTCTTCGTGGCTACACCTTC. Translated: CASSDPGQGSLRGYTF. Combining the CDR3 with reference TRBV19 and TRBJ1-2 gives the whole variable domain DGGITQSPKYLFRKEGQNVTLSCEQNLNHDAMYWYRQDPGQGLRLIYYSQIVNDFQKGDIAEGYSVSREKKESFPLTVTSAQKNPTAFYLCASSDPGQGSLRGYTFGSGTRLTVV.

The rearrangement uses TRBV7-2 and TRBJ2-7; TRBD2 matches 7 bases. Germline CDR1 SGHTA, CDR2 FQGNSA. Trimming cost V 1 base and J 3 bases; bases outside gene matches: 12. The CDR3 loop spans 17 amino acids. This CDR3 reads CASSLVGSGMYVYEQYF. In nucleotides, the CDR3 is TGTGCCAGCAGCTTAGTCGGGAGCGGGATGTATGTCTACGAGCAGTACTTC.

The rearrangement links TRBV7-2 to TRBJ1-5; D not certain. The germline V gene encodes CDR1 SGHTA and CDR2 FQGNSA. This CDR3 comprises 14 residues. V lost 1 base to trimming and J lost 7 bases, with 11 bases between them. The chain's CDR3 is CASSLDGTNQPQHF. The CDR3 region has the DNA TGTGCCAGCAGCTTAGATGGCACGAACCAGCCCCAGCATTTT.

V is TRBV28 and J is TRBJ2-5; no firm D call. The CDR3 loop spans 16 amino acids. With 6 bases removed from V and 7 bases from J, the gap between germline ends came to 24 bases. Germline assignment: CDR1 MDHEN and CDR2 SYDVKM. The CDR3 region has the DNA TGTGCCAGCAGGAACACAGACCAACAGCTCTTTGGGACCCAGTACTTC. This gives the protein CASRNTDQQLFGTQYF.

This chain connects TRBV7-2 to TRBJ1-1, with 8 bases that match TRBD1. Germline V gives CDR1 SGHTA, CDR2 FQGNSA. The CDR3 has 18 residues. After removal of 6 bases from V and 6 bases from J, the junction contained 21 bases not matched to a gene. In DNA form, the CDR3 reads TGTGCCAGCAGGCGGGGCAGGGGGCGAGGAGGTGGGGGCGCTGAAGCTTTCTTT. Its translation is CASRRGRGRGGGGAEAFF.

V is TRBV7-6 and J is TRBJ1-2; 11 bases align to TRBD1. CDR1 and CDR2 from the germline V gene are SGHVS and FNYEAQ. After removal of 5 bases from V and 10 bases from J, the junction contained 9 bases not matched to a gene. This CDR3 region has 14 residues. CDR3 in DNA: TGTGCCAGCAGCAAAAGGACAGGGGGCCCGTACTACACCTTC. Amino acid sequence: CASSKRTGGPYYTF. Full variable domain (outside the CDR3, taken from reference TRBV7-6 and TRBJ1-2): GAGVSQSPRYKVTKRGQDVALRCDPISGHVSLYWYRQALGQGPEFLTYFNYEAQQDKSGLPNDRFSAERPEGSISTLTIQRTEQRDSAMYRCASSKRTGGPYYTFGSGTRLTVV.

V usage is TRBV7-2 and J usage is TRBJ2-2; a weak D match, TRBD1 (5 bases). The V end lost 1 base, the J end lost 6 bases, and 6 bases lay between the germline ends. The CDR3 is made up of 13 amino acids. Germline-derived CDR1 and CDR2 are SGHTA and FQGNSA. DNA for the CDR3: TGTGCCAGCAGCTTAGTGGGGCCCGGGGAGCTGTTTTTT. This codes for CASSLVGPGELFF.

This clone turned up a few times. The chain links TRBV5-1 to TRBJ1-6, with D hard to call. Germline-derived CDR1 and CDR2 are SGHRS and YFSETQ. CDR3 size: 13 residues. V lost 0 bases, J lost 5 bases, and 3 bases lay in between. The CDR3 spells CASSLADNSPLHF. In DNA, the CDR3 is TGCGCCAGCAGCTTGGCCGATAATTCACCCCTCCACTTT.

On this clone: This likely came from a read error, as a far larger clone is one base away. This CDR3 is also generated by other DNA sequences in the sample. V gene TRBV6-5 combines with J gene TRBJ1-1; the match to TRBD1 covers 9 bases. Germline lookup yields CDR1 MNHEY and CDR2 SVGAGI. This CDR3 has 13 residues. V was clipped by 6 bases and J by 4 bases; unmatched bases: 3. The CDR3 loop is CASSSTGGTEAFF. CDR3 coding DNA: TGTGCCAGCAGCTCGACAGGGGGCACTGAAGCTTTCTTT.

The rearrangement joins TRBV11-2 to TRBJ1-3; 7 nucleotides line up with TRBD1. J was trimmed by 4 bases and V by 3 bases; bases with no gene match: 9. This CDR3 has 16 amino acids. From germline, CDR1 is SGHAT and CDR2 FQNNGV. CDR3 protein: CASSFPGGMEGNTIYF. The CDR3 DNA sequence: TGTGCCAGCAGCTTTCCAGGGGGTATGGAAGGAAACACCATATATTTT.

The chain has TRBV19 and TRBJ1-6, with D possibly TRBD1 on 5 matching bases. The germline gives CDR1 LNHDA, CDR2 SQIVND (reference sequence). The CDR3 has 15 residues. V was shortened by 4 bases and J by 6 bases, with 13 bases between the two germline ends. CDR3 region: CASSTAGRGNSPLHF. CDR3 in DNA: TGTGCCAGTAGTACGGCGGGGAGGGGTAATTCACCCCTCCACTTT.

V gene TRBV7-9 combines with J gene TRBJ1-4; D gene uncertain. Germline-derived CDR1 and CDR2 are SEHNR and FQNEAQ (reference sequence). This CDR3 spans 14 amino acids. Between the trimmed V and J ends, which lost 4 bases and 6 bases, there was a span of 12 bases. This CDR3 reads CASSSTRADEKLFF. CDR3 in DNA: TGTGCCAGCAGCTCCACGAGGGCTGATGAAAAACTGTTTTTT.

The rearrangement joins TRBV4-2 to TRBJ2-3, with 7 bases matching TRBD2. J lost 0 bases, V lost 2 bases, and 11 bases had no gene match. There are 18 residues in the CDR3. The germline gives CDR1 LGHNA, CDR2 YNFKEQ. The CDR3 DNA reads TGTGCCAGCAGCCAAAATCACGGGCTCGGGGGGAGCACAGATACGCAGTATTTT. Translated: CASSQNHGLGGSTDTQYF.

In its sample, this clone was seen once. The chain links TRBV2 to TRBJ2-7; 11 nucleotides line up with TRBD2. Germline CDR1 is SNHLY and CDR2 is FYNNEI. The CDR3 length is 17 residues. After removal of 2 bases from V and 5 bases from J, the junction contained 11 bases not matched to a gene. The CDR3 is CASSERLAGGPLDEQYF. The CDR3 DNA follows: TGTGCCAGCAGTGAACGGCTAGCGGGGGGCCCGTTGGACGAGCAGTACTTC.

The chain recombines TRBV6-2 or TRBV6-3 with TRBJ1-2, with a possible D match to TRBD1 (6 bases). The CDR3 extends over 14 amino acids. The germline gives CDR1 MNHEY, CDR2 SVGEGT. The V end was cut by 3 bases, the J end by 4 bases, with 12 bases between. CDR3 residues: CASSYSTGFYGYTF. CDR3 nucleotide sequence: TGTGCCAGCAGTTATTCAACAGGGTTCTATGGCTACACCTTC.

The chain recombines TRBV6-2 or TRBV6-3 with TRBJ2-7; D remains unclear. From germline, CDR1 is MNHEY and CDR2 SVGEGT. The length of the CDR3 is 16 residues. The germline V and J ends were trimmed by 2 bases and 3 bases, with 17 bases remaining between them. CDR3 protein: CASSYRLGSSYYEQYF. The CDR3 DNA is TGTGCCAGCAGTTACCGCCTTGGCAGTAGCTACTACGAGCAGTACTTC.

This chain's CDR3 is CASSLGRQSQAFF. CDR3 DNA sequence: TGTGCCAGCAGCTTAGGGCGACAGAGTCAAGCTTTCTTT. This chain connects TRBV7-2 to TRBJ1-1, with D possibly matching TRBD1 (5 bases). The CDR3 is 13 residues long. CDR1 and CDR2 (germline): SGHTA, FQGNSA. V lost 1 base and J lost 9, with 12 bases in between.

The rearrangement joins TRBV6-5 to TRBJ1-6; no definite D call. From germline, CDR1 is MNHEY and CDR2 SVGAGI. Trimming stripped 6 bases from V and 10 bases from J, with 10 bases between. The CDR3 has 12 amino acids. The CDR3 nucleotides read TGTGCCAGCAGGGAGGGCGGATCACCCCTCCACTTT. Encoded protein: CASREGGSPLHF.

The chain carries TRBV28 and TRBJ1-5; D call uncertain. The germline V gene has CDR1 MDHEN and CDR2 SYDVKM. The germline V and J ends were trimmed by 2 bases and 0 bases, with 11 bases remaining between them. The CDR3 extends over 16 amino acids. Here the CDR3 DNA reads TGTGCCAGCAGTTTAACTCCAGGCCGTAGCAATCAGCCCCAGCATTTT. Translation: CASSLTPGRSNQPQHF.